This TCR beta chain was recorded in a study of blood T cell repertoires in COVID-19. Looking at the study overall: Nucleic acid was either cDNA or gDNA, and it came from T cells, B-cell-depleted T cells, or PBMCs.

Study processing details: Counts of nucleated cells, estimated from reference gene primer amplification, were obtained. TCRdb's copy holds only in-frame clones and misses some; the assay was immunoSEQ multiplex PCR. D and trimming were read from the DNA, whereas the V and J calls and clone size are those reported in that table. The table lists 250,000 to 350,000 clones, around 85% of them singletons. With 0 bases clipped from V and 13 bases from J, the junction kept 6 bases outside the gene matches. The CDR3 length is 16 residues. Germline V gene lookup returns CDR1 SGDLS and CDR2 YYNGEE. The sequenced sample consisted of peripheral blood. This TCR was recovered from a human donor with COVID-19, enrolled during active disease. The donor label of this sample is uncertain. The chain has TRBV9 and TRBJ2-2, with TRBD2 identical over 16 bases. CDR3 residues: CASSVEGLAGGGRLFF. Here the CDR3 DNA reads TGTGCCAGCAGCGTAGAGGGACTAGCGGGAGGGGGACGGCTGTTTTTT.